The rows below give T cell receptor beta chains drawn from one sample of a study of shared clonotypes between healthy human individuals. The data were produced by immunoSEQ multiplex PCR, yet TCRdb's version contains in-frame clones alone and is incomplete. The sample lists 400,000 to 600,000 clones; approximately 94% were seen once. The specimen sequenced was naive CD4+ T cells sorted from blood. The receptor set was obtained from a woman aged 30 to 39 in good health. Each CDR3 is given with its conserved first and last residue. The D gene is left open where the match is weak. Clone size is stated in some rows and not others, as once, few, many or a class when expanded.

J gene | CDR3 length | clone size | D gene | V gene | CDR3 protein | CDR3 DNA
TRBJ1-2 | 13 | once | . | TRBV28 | CASSFPGRDGYTF | TGTGCCAGCAGTTTTCCCGGCAGGGATGGCTACACCTTC
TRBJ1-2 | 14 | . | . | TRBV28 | CASSQAEMPYGYTF | TGTGCCAGCAGTCAGGCGGAGATGCCCTATGGCTACACCTTC
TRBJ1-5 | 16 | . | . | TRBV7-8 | CASSLAPIGTNQPQHF | TGTGCCAGCAGCTTAGCCCCGATTGGGACTAATCAGCCCCAGCATTTT
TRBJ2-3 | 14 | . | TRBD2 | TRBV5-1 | CASSFGTSADTQYF | TGCGCCAGCAGCTTCGGGACTAGTGCAGATACGCAGTATTTT
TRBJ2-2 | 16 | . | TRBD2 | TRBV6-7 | CASRSPSGSVTGELFF | TGTGCCAGCCGTTCTCCGAGCGGGAGTGTGACCGGGGAGCTGTTTTTT
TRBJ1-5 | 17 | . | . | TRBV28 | CASSFHYTEGGMLPQHF | TGTGCCAGCAGTTTTCATTACACAGAGGGGGGTATGTTGCCCCAGCATTTT
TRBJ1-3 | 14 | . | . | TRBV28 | CASIGVGTGNTIYF | TGTGCCAGCATCGGGGTGGGGACTGGAAACACCATATATTTT
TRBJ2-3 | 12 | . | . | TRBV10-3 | CAISGMADTQYF | TGTGCCATCAGTGGAATGGCAGATACGCAGTATTTT
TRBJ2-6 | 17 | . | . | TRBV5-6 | CASSLSVSSSGANVLTF | TGTGCCAGCAGCTTGTCTGTCAGTTCCTCTGGGGCCAACGTCCTGACTTTC
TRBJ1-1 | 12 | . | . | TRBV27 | CASKTVNTEAFF | TGTGCCAGCAAGACAGTTAACACTGAAGCTTTCTTT
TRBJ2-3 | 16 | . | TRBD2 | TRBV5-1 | CASSFDRAGVTDTQYF | TGCGCCAGCAGCTTTGATAGGGCGGGGGTCACAGATACGCAGTATTTT
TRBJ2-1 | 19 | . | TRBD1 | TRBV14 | CASSQDQRAGGSFYNEQFF | TGTGCCAGCAGCCAAGATCAGAGGGCAGGGGGTTCGTTCTACAATGAGCAGTTCTTC
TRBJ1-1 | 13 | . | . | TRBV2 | CASSPTGNTEAFF | TGTGCCAGCAGCCCAACAGGGAACACTGAAGCTTTCTTT
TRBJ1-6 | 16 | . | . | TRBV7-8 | CASSSVGLAYNSPLHF | TGTGCCAGCAGCTCGGTCGGTCTGGCCTATAATTCACCCCTCCACTTT
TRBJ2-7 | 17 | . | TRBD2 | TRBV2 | CASTGRGGLVVTDEQYF | TGTGCCAGCACCGGAAGGGGAGGACTAGTCGTTACCGACGAGCAGTACTTC
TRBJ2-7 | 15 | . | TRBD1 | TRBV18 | CASSPPTGSGYEQYF | TGTGCCAGCTCACCCCCGACAGGGTCTGGCTACGAGCAGTACTTC
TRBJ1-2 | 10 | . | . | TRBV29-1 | CSVWGGGYTF | TGCAGCGTTTGGGGAGGGGGCTACACCTTC
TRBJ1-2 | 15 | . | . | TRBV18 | CASSPPGQRNYGYTF | TGTGCCAGCTCACCACCGGGGCAGCGGAACTATGGCTACACCTTC
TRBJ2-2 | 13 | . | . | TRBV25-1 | CASTLGYTGELFF | TGTGCCAGCACGTTGGGGTACACCGGGGAGCTGTTTTTT
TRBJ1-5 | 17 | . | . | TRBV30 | CAWSVPYRNREYQPQHF | TGTGCCTGGAGTGTACCATACAGGAACAGGGAATATCAGCCCCAGCATTTT
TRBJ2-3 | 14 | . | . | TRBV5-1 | CASRLGSGKDTQYF | TGCGCCAGCAGGCTGGGGTCGGGCAAAGATACGCAGTATTTT
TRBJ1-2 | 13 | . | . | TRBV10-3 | CAISERQEDGYTF | TGTGCCATCAGTGAGCGGCAGGAAGATGGCTACACCTTC
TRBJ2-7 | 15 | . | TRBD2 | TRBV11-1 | CASSFRGRGRDEQYF | TGTGCCAGCAGCTTCCGCGGGAGAGGTAGGGACGAGCAGTACTTC
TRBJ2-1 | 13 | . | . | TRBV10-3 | CAINGKLGNEQFF | TGTGCCATCAACGGAAAACTGGGCAATGAGCAGTTCTTC
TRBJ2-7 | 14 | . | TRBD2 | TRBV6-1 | CASRNYIAGDEQYF | TGTGCCAGCAGAAACTATATAGCGGGAGACGAGCAGTACTTC
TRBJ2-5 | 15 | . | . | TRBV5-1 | CASSRIRQGRETQYF | TGCGCCAGCAGCCGGATACGTCAGGGGAGAGAGACCCAGTACTTC
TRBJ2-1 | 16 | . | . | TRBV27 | CASSLSRQPAYNEQFF | TGTGCCAGCAGTTTAAGTCGGCAGCCTGCCTACAATGAGCAGTTCTTC
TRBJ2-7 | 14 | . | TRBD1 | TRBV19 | CASSIPRGLYEQYF | TGTGCCAGTAGTATTCCCAGGGGGCTCTACGAGCAGTACTTC
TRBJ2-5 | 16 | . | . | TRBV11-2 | CASSPAGRGAKETQYF | TGTGCCAGCAGCCCCGCAGGTCGCGGGGCCAAAGAGACCCAGTACTTC
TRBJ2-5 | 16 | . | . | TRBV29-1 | CSVVSRGTARGETQYF | TGCAGCGTTGTTAGTCGGGGGACCGCTCGGGGGGAGACCCAGTACTTC
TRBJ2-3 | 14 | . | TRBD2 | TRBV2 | CASSLTSGTDTQYF | TGTGCCAGCAGTTTGACTAGCGGCACAGATACGCAGTATTTT
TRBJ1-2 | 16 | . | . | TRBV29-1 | CSVAGLQVASSYGYTF | TGCAGCGTTGCGGGACTCCAGGTGGCCAGTAGCTATGGCTACACCTTC
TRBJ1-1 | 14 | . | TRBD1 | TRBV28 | CASSGGGQGAEAFF | TGTGCCAGCAGTGGGGGTGGACAGGGCGCTGAAGCTTTCTTT
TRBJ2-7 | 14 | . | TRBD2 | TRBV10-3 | CAISRLAAVYEQYF | TGTGCCATCAGCCGGCTAGCGGCCGTCTACGAGCAGTACTTC
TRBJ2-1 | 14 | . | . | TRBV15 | CATSRHGSDNEQFF | TGTGCCACCAGCAGACACGGATCAGACAATGAGCAGTTCTTC
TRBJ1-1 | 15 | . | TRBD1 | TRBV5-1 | CASSLGAGGNTEAFF | TGCGCCAGCAGCTTGGGAGCAGGGGGAAACACTGAAGCTTTCTTT
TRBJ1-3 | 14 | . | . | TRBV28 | CASRTPGAGNTIYF | TGTGCCAGCAGGACTCCCGGTGCTGGAAACACCATATATTTT
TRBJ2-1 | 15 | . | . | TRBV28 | CASNIRGPQYNEQFF | TGTGCCAGCAATATCAGGGGACCGCAGTACAATGAGCAGTTCTTC
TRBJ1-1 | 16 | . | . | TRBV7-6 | CASSSQNPEVNTEAFF | TGTGCCAGCAGCTCCCAGAATCCGGAGGTGAACACTGAAGCTTTCTTT
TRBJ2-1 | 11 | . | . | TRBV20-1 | CSAPRGSEQFF | TGCAGTGCTCCCCGGGGAAGTGAGCAGTTCTTC
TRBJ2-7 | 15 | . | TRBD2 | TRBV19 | CASSRAGGSSYEQYF | TGTGCCAGTAGCCGAGCGGGAGGGAGCTCCTACGAGCAGTACTTC
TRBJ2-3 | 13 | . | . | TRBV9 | CASSVAVSDTQYF | TGTGCCAGCAGCGTAGCTGTTTCAGATACGCAGTATTTT
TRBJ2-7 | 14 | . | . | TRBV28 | CATTPTSGSYEQYF | TGTGCCACAACGCCTACCTCCGGGTCCTACGAGCAGTACTTC
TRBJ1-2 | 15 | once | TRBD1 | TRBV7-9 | CASSFQDRGHYGYTF | TGTGCCAGCAGCTTCCAAGACAGGGGGCACTATGGCTACACCTTC
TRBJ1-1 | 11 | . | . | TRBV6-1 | CGDEGGTEAFF | TGTGGCGACGAGGGCGGGACTGAAGCTTTCTTT
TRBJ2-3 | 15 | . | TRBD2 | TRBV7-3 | CASSLTAGSTDTQYF | TGTGCCAGCAGCTTAACAGCGGGGAGCACAGATACGCAGTATTTT
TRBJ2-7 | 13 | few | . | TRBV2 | CASSADWQYEQYF | TGTGCCAGCAGCGCCGACTGGCAATACGAGCAGTACTTC
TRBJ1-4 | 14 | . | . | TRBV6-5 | CASSIKSTAQKLFF | TGTGCCAGCAGTATTAAGTCGACAGCGCAAAAACTGTTTTTT
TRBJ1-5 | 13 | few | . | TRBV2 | CASRADSNQPQHF | TGTGCCAGCAGGGCGGACTCAAATCAGCCCCAGCATTTT
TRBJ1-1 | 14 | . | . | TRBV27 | CASSSQTAGTEAFF | TGTGCCAGCAGTTCTCAAACCGCAGGGACTGAAGCTTTCTTT
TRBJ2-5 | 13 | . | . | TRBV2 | CASRARAGETQYF | TGTGCCAGCAGGGCCAGGGCTGGCGAGACCCAGTACTTC
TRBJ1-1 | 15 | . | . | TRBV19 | CASSPQGSGNTEAFF | TGTGCCAGTAGTCCCCAGGGGAGCGGGAACACTGAAGCTTTCTTT
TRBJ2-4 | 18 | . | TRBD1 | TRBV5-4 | CASSPAPGTGGAKNIQYF | TGTGCCAGCAGCCCAGCTCCCGGGACAGGGGGAGCCAAAAACATTCAGTACTTC
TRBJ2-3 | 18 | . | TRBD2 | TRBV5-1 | CASSLAVAGGGSTDTQYF | TGCGCCAGCAGCCTGGCGGTAGCGGGAGGGGGGAGCACAGATACGCAGTATTTT
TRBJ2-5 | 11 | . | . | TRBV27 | CATGGGETQYF | TGTGCCACCGGAGGTGGGGAGACCCAGTACTTC
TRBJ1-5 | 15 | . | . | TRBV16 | CASSQSGRKNQPQHF | TGTGCCAGCAGCCAATCGGGGCGGAAAAATCAGCCCCAGCATTTT
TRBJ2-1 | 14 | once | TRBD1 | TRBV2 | CASSIQGQGNEQFF | TGTGCCAGCAGTATACAGGGACAGGGGAATGAGCAGTTCTTC
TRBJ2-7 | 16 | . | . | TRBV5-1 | CASSLGEAGISYEQYF | TGCGCCAGCAGCTTGGGCGAGGCGGGGATCTCCTACGAGCAGTACTTC
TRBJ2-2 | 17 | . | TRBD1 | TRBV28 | CASSQAGGQGVTGELFF | TGTGCCAGTTCCCAGGCTGGGGGACAGGGTGTCACCGGGGAGCTGTTTTTT
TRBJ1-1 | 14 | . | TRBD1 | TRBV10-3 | CAIREGQGFSEAFF | TGTGCCATCAGAGAGGGACAGGGTTTTTCTGAAGCTTTCTTT